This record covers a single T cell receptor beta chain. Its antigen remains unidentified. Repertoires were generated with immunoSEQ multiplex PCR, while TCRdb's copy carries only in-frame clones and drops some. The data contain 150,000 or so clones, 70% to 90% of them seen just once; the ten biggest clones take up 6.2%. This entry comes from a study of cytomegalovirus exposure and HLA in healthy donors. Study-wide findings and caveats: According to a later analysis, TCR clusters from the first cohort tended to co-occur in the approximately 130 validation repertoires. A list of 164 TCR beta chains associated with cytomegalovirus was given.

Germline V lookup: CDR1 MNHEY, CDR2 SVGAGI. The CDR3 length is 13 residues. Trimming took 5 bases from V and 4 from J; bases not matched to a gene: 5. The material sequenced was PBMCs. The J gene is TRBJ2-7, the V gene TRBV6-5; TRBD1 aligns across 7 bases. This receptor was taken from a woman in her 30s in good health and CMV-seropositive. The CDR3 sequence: CASSQGTVYEQYF. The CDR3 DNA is TGTGCCAGCAGTCAAGGGACAGTATACGAGCAGTACTTC.